These T cell receptor beta chains were read from a single sample in a study of blood T cell repertoires in COVID-19. The table came from immunoSEQ multiplex PCR; TCRdb's copy has only in-frame clones and leaves some out. The sample carries fewer than 450,000 clones, around 88% recorded once. Sequencing used peripheral blood. These receptors all come from a woman in her 50s with COVID-19, enrolled during active disease. Each CDR3 is given with its conserved first and last residue. D genes are given only for firm matches. Not all rows give a size; the values are once, few, many and, for expanded clones, a class.

TRBJ1-1	few	TRBV7-9	-	CASSLDGSTEAFF	TGTGCCAGCAGCTTAGACGGTTCCACTGAAGCTTTCTTT
TRBJ1-6	-	TRBV28	-	CASSPPGTPLHF	TGTGCCAGCAGTCCCCCAGGGACACCCCTCCACTTT
TRBJ2-3	-	TRBV20-1	-	CSASNVPGGTDTQYF	TGCAGTGCTAGTAACGTCCCCGGGGGCACAGATACGCAGTATTTT
TRBJ2-3	-	TRBV19	TRBD2	CASSTGGGAVDTQYF	TGTGCCAGTAGTACGGGGGGAGGGGCTGTAGATACGCAGTATTTT
TRBJ1-1	-	TRBV15	-	CATSSSMNTEAFF	TGTGCCACCAGCAGCTCTATGAACACTGAAGCTTTCTTT
TRBJ1-2	once	TRBV27	-	CASSPDLSAYTF	TGTGCCAGCAGCCCCGATCTCTCCGCGTACACCTTC
TRBJ2-2	-	TRBV7-2	-	CASSFGSHLNTGELFF	TGTGCCAGCAGTTTCGGGTCACACCTGAACACCGGGGAGCTGTTTTTT
TRBJ2-1	-	TRBV20-1	TRBD2	CSASPGTRNNEQFF	TGCAGTGCAAGTCCCGGGACTAGAAACAATGAGCAGTTCTTC
TRBJ1-2	-	TRBV5-1	TRBD1	CASTPLTGTENGYTF	TGCGCCAGCACCCCACTCACCGGGACAGAGAATGGCTACACCTTC
TRBJ2-7	-	TRBV19	-	CASGDYEQYF	TGTGCCAGCGGGGATTACGAGCAGTACTTC
TRBJ1-5	-	TRBV19	TRBD1	CASSTTGGAGQPQHF	TGTGCCAGTAGTACGACAGGGGGCGCGGGGCAGCCCCAGCATTTT
TRBJ2-3	-	TRBV4-1	TRBD2	CASSQVGLNTDTQYF	TGCGCCAGCAGCCAGGTGGGACTAAACACAGATACGCAGTATTTT
TRBJ2-6	once	TRBV18	-	CASSGQSANVLTF	TGTGCCAGCTCAGGACAGTCGGCCAACGTCCTGACTTTC
TRBJ2-5	-	TRBV28	TRBD2	CASSSPTGAGGRETQYF	TGTGCCAGCAGTTCCCCGACGGGAGCGGGGGGCAGAGAGACCCAGTACTTC
TRBJ1-1	-	TRBV5-4	-	CASSLPAGANTEAFF	TGTGCCAGCAGCTTGCCGGCGGGAGCGAACACTGAAGCTTTCTTT
TRBJ2-7	-	TRBV9	TRBD2	CASSVELADDEQYF	TGTGCCAGCAGCGTAGAACTAGCGGACGACGAGCAGTACTTC
TRBJ1-6	-	TRBV30	TRBD1	CALDRDNTPLHF	TGTGCCCTGGACAGGGATAATACACCCCTCCACTTT
TRBJ2-3	-	TRBV19	TRBD2	CASSPSGGAADTQYF	TGTGCCAGTAGTCCTAGCGGGGGGGCGGCAGATACGCAGTATTTT
TRBJ1-3	-	TRBV7-9	TRBD1	CASSLQRTGGKRNTIYF	TGTGCCAGCAGCCTCCAAAGGACAGGGGGCAAGAGAAACACCATATATTTT
TRBJ2-5	-	TRBV2	-	CASTRRQGIIETQYF	TGTGCCAGCACCCGGCGGCAGGGCATTATCGAGACCCAGTACTTC
TRBJ2-5	few	TRBV18	TRBD2	CASSAGTGGGASETQYF	TGTGCCAGCTCAGCAGGCACAGGCGGGGGGGCCTCGGAGACCCAGTACTTC
TRBJ2-2	-	TRBV10-3	TRBD2	CAIMGAGGTGELFF	TGTGCCATCATGGGAGCGGGGGGCACCGGGGAGCTGTTTTTT
TRBJ1-2	-	TRBV5-4	-	CASSQKGRGLRGYTF	TGTGCCAGCAGTCAAAAGGGCCGGGGTCTGCGGGGCTACACCTTC
TRBJ2-7	-	TRBV28	-	CASSLSLGAREQYF	TGTGCCAGCAGTTTATCCCTGGGGGCGCGGGAGCAGTACTTC
TRBJ1-2	-	TRBV6-5	TRBD1	CASSYSGTGRYGYTF	TGTGCCAGCAGTTACTCGGGGACAGGGCGGTATGGCTACACCTTC
TRBJ1-3	-	TRBV29-1	-	CSVLQFSGNTIYF	TGCAGCGTTCTACAGTTCTCTGGAAACACCATATATTTT
TRBJ1-2	-	TRBV19	TRBD1	CASSPQGQGIDYGYTF	TGTGCCAGTAGTCCCCAGGGACAGGGGATAGACTATGGCTACACCTTC
TRBJ2-3	-	TRBV11-2	-	CASSLSSITDTQYF	TGTGCCAGCAGCTTAAGTTCTATCACAGATACGCAGTATTTT
TRBJ1-3	-	TRBV27	-	CASKRVPGNTIYF	TGTGCCAGCAAGCGGGTACCTGGAAACACCATATATTTT
TRBJ2-7	-	TRBV4-1	-	CASSQSQGLSSYEQYF	TGCGCCAGCAGCCAATCACAGGGCCTTAGCTCCTACGAGCAGTACTTC
TRBJ2-7	once	TRBV2	-	CASSGIGGSYEQYF	TGTGCCAGCAGTGGAATCGGGGGTTCTTACGAGCAGTACTTC
TRBJ2-7	-	TRBV30	-	CAWSQGYEQYF	TGTGCCTGGAGCCAGGGGTACGAGCAGTACTTC
TRBJ2-2	-	TRBV11-1	-	CASSWGAGELFF	TGTGCCAGCAGCTGGGGGGCCGGGGAGCTGTTTTTT
TRBJ1-1	-	TRBV10-1	-	CASSGTGSGWTEAFF	TGCGCCAGCAGTGGAACAGGGTCCGGCTGGACTGAAGCTTTCTTT
TRBJ1-4	once	TRBV15	-	CATSRDRGMGEKLFF	TGTGCCACCAGCAGAGACCGAGGGATGGGAGAAAAACTGTTTTTT
TRBJ2-5	-	TRBV7-7	-	CASSFFPRGRPGETQYF	TGTGCCAGCAGCTTTTTTCCCAGGGGTCGGCCGGGGGAGACCCAGTACTTC
TRBJ1-2	few	TRBV7-9	TRBD1	CASSTTGASNYGYTF	TGTGCCAGCAGCACAACAGGGGCGAGTAACTATGGCTACACCTTC
TRBJ2-3	-	TRBV4-2	TRBD2	CASSQANRGVTSGNPDTQYF	TGTGCCAGCAGCCAAGCAAATCGAGGGGTGACTAGCGGGAACCCAGATACGCAGTATTTT
TRBJ2-3	-	TRBV5-1	-	CASSFRTRGSDTQYF	TGCGCCAGCAGCTTTAGAACTAGAGGGTCAGATACGCAGTATTTT
TRBJ2-2	-	TRBV19	-	CASSMTYTGELFF	TGTGCCAGTAGTATGACATACACCGGGGAGCTGTTTTTT
TRBJ1-1	-	TRBV27	-	CASSFWGGDTEAFF	TGTGCCAGCAGTTTCTGGGGGGGTGACACTGAAGCTTTCTTT
TRBJ2-7	many	TRBV14	TRBD1	CASSKDRGEQYF	TGTGCCAGCAGCAAGGACAGGGGTGAGCAGTACTTC
TRBJ1-1	-	TRBV29-1	TRBD1	CSAGQGRTEAFF	TGCAGCGCAGGACAGGGGAGGACTGAAGCTTTCTTT
TRBJ2-2	-	TRBV11-2	-	CASSFLESTGELFF	TGTGCCAGCAGCTTCTTAGAAAGCACCGGGGAGCTGTTTTTT
TRBJ1-3	few	TRBV7-9	-	CASSLRLGSSGNTIYF	TGTGCCAGCAGCCTCCGGCTCGGGTCCTCTGGAAACACCATATATTTT
TRBJ2-2	-	TRBV25-1	TRBD2	CASSEYLAGNTGELFF	TGTGCCAGCAGTGAGTATCTAGCGGGGAATACCGGGGAGCTGTTTTTT
TRBJ1-5	-	TRBV29-1	-	CSVSRGANQPQHF	TGCAGCGTTTCCCGTGGAGCGAATCAGCCCCAGCATTTT
TRBJ2-7	-	TRBV30	TRBD1	CAWRPTGNEQYF	TGTGCCTGGAGGCCGACAGGGAACGAGCAGTACTTC
TRBJ1-1	-	TRBV11-2	TRBD1	CASSWGQMNTEAFF	TGTGCCAGCAGCTGGGGACAGATGAACACTGAAGCTTTCTTT
TRBJ2-7	-	TRBV5-1	TRBD2	CASSPRTSGGVSSYEQYF	TGCGCCAGCAGTCCTCGGACTAGCGGGGGGGTGAGCTCCTACGAGCAGTACTTC